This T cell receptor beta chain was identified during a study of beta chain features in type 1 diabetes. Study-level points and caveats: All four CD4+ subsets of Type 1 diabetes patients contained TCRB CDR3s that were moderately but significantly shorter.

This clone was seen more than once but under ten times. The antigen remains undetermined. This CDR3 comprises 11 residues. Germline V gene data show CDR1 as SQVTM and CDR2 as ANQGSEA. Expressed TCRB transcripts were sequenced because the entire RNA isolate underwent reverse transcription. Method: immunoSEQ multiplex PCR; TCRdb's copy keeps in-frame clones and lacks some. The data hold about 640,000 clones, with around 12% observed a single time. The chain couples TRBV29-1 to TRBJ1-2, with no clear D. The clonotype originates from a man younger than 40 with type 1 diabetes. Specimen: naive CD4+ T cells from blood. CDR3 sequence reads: CSSGGSNGYTF. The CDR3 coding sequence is TGCAGTTCGGGAGGGTCGAACGGCTACACCTTC.